Following are 24 T cell receptor beta chains from one sample sequenced in a study of T cells and Merkel cell carcinoma outcomes. Some clones are missing from TCRdb's copy, which holds only in-frame ones; the method was immunoSEQ multiplex PCR. The sample lists 5,000 to 7,500 clones; 70% to 75% were seen once. The material sequenced was tumor tissue from Merkel cell carcinoma. The receptors shown here come from a human donor with Merkel cell carcinoma. Some clones in this sample may be carry-over from other donors' samples.

The DNA of the CDR3 is TGTGCCACCAGCAGAGATGGGGCTAGCTACGAGCAGTACTTC. Translated: CATSRDGASYEQYF. This chain uses TRBV15 with TRBJ2-7, with D possibly being TRBD1 (5 bases). There are 14 residues in the CDR3. V lost 0 bases and J lost 3, with 9 bases in between. Germline CDR1 is LNHNV and CDR2 is YYDKDF (reference sequence).

The chain has TRBV18 and TRBJ1-2; 7 nucleotides agree with TRBD1. Losses at the gene ends were 5 bases for V and 2 bases for J; bases not matched to a gene: 8. The germline gives CDR1 KGHSH, CDR2 LQKENI. The CDR3 consists of 15 residues. The CDR3 DNA sequence: TGTGCCAGCTCATTAGGACAGGCTTTAAACTATGGCTACACCTTC. It encodes CASSLGQALNYGYTF.

This chain joins TRBV5-1 and TRBJ2-2; 10 positions match TRBD1. J was trimmed by 2 bases and V by 3 bases; bases with no gene match: 7. The CDR3 is made up of 17 amino acids. The germline gives CDR1 SGHRS, CDR2 YFSETQ. The CDR3, as DNA: TGCGCCAGCAGCTCAATCAGGACAGGGGGTAACACCGGGGAGCTGTTTTTT. This translates into CASSSIRTGGNTGELFF.

This CDR3 reads CASRRKDSYNEQFF. The CDR3 DNA follows: TGTGCCAGTAGGCGCAAGGACTCCTACAATGAGCAGTTCTTC. This sequence joins TRBV27 and TRBJ2-1, with no clear D. The CDR3 has 14 amino acids. Per the germline V gene, CDR1 is MNHEY and CDR2 is SMNVEV (reference sequence). With 9 bases removed from V and 0 bases from J, the gap between germline ends came to 12 bases.

This chain joins TRBV7-2 and TRBJ2-5; TRBD1 agrees at 9 bases. This CDR3 region has 14 residues. Germline assignment: CDR1 SGHTA and CDR2 FQGNSA. V trimming: 5 bases; J trimming: 3 bases; junction bases outside the gene matches: 4. The CDR3 DNA follows: TGTGCCAGCAGCCCCCGGACAGGGGAAGAGACCCAGTACTTC. Protein product: CASSPRTGEETQYF.

V is TRBV9 and J is TRBJ2-2; tentative D call: TRBD2 (5 bases). The germline V and J ends were trimmed by 4 bases and 10 bases, with 17 bases remaining between them. Germline lookup yields CDR1 SGDLS and CDR2 YYNGEE. This CDR3 has 14 residues. The CDR3 DNA is TGTGCCAGCAGCCCAGAGGACTTTTCCCCGGAGCTGTTTTTT. This codes for CASSPEDFSPELFF.

This clone turned up a few times. The same CDR3 can be traced to other DNA sequences in this sample. V is TRBV7-2 and J is TRBJ1-2; 7 bases fit TRBD1. The junction had 10 bases not matched to a gene; V was cut back by 7 bases and J by 2 bases. CDR1 is SGHTA, CDR2 FQGNSA, per germline. The CDR3 is 15 amino acids. For the CDR3, the DNA is TGTGCCAGCACGCGGGACCCGACAGGGAACTATGGCTACACCTTC. It specifies CASTRDPTGNYGYTF.

V usage is TRBV30 and J usage is TRBJ1-5; D possibly corresponds to TRBD1 (5 bases). V gave up 0 bases and J gave up 6 bases, with 12 bases separating them. The CDR3 runs to 14 residues. Germline V gives CDR1 GTSNPN, CDR2 SVGIG (reference sequence). Here the CDR3 DNA reads TGTGCCTGGAGTGTAGGGGCAATCGGTCAGCCCCAGCATTTT. This translates into CAWSVGAIGQPQHF. The full variable domain, in which reference TRBV30 and TRBJ1-5 provide the parts outside the CDR3, is SQTIHQWPATLVQPVGSPLSLECTVEGTSNPNLYWYRQAAGRGLQLLFYSVGIGQISSEVPQNLSASRPQDRQFILSSKKLLLSDSGFYLCAWSVGAIGQPQHFGDGTRLSIL.

This chain joins TRBV5-6 and TRBJ1-1, with D possibly being TRBD1 (5 bases). V was shortened by 2 bases and J by 1 base, with 9 bases between the two germline ends. This CDR3 region has 14 residues. Germline CDR1 reads SGHDT; CDR2 reads YYEEEE. CDR3 residues: CASSFLGENTEAFF. CDR3 nucleotides: TGTGCCAGCAGCTTTCTGGGGGAGAACACTGAAGCTTTCTTT.

This clone has a handful of counts. The chain links TRBV6-5 to TRBJ2-1; tentatively, D is TRBD1 (6 bases). V was shortened by 4 bases and J by 2 bases, with 12 bases between the two germline ends. Per the germline V gene, CDR1 is MNHEY and CDR2 is SVGAGI. The CDR3 sequence is 15 residues long. The CDR3 DNA follows: TGTGCCAGCAGTTTGGAAGGGGGAACCTACAATGAGCAGTTCTTC. Residues: CASSLEGGTYNEQFF.

This chain connects TRBV29-1 to TRBJ1-2; D unclear. CDR1 is SQVTM and CDR2 is ANQGSEA in the germline V gene. V dropped 7 bases and J dropped 10 bases, with 13 bases sitting between them. This CDR3 has 10 amino acids. CDR3 nucleotide sequence: TGCAGCGCGGGGAAGCCATACTACACCTTC. Encoded protein: CSAGKPYYTF.

The rearrangement links TRBV18 to TRBJ2-5, with TRBD2 matching over 7 bases. Germline V gives CDR1 KGHSH, CDR2 LQKENI. V lost 0 bases and J lost 4; bases outside the gene matches: 5. This CDR3 comprises 15 residues. Written as DNA, the CDR3 is TGTGCCAGCTCACCACCCGGACTAGTGGGAGAGACCCAGTACTTC. It encodes CASSPPGLVGETQYF. Full variable domain (missing parts from reference TRBV18 and TRBJ2-5): NAGVMQNPRHLVRRRGQEARLRCSPMKGHSHVYWYRQLPEEGLKFMVYLQKENIIDESGMPKERFSAEFPKEGPSILRIQQVVRGDSAAYFCASSPPGLVGETQYFGPGTRLLVL.

V usage is TRBV5-1 and J usage is TRBJ1-3, with 7 bases identical to TRBD1. The CDR3 length is 16 residues. Germline loops: CDR1 SGHRS, CDR2 YFSETQ. V dropped 3 bases and J dropped 3; count of bases not matched to a gene: 9. Here the CDR3 DNA reads TGCGCCAGCAGCTCTGAGGCCTACAGGGGTGGAAACACCATATATTTT. Translation gives CASSSEAYRGGNTIYF.

V is TRBV25-1 and J is TRBJ2-1; D uncertain. Germline lookup yields CDR1 MGHDK and CDR2 SYGVNS. With 2 bases removed from V and 0 bases from J, the gap between germline ends came to 8 bases. CDR3 length equals 15 residues. The CDR3 region is CASSESPSSYNEQFF. The CDR3 nucleotides are TGTGCCAGCAGTGAAAGTCCGAGCTCCTACAATGAGCAGTTCTTC.

CDR3 DNA: TGCAGCGTTGTGACGGGTGGAGAGGCTTTCTTT. The encoded protein is CSVVTGGEAFF. This chain joins TRBV29-1 and TRBJ1-1; D ambiguous. CDR3 length: 11 residues. Germline CDR1 SQVTM, CDR2 ANQGSEA. Between the trimmed V and J ends, which lost 4 bases and 11 bases, there was a span of 14 bases.

V usage is TRBV11-2 and J usage is TRBJ2-3; 11 bases align to TRBD2. This CDR3 contains 15 residues. Germline CDR1 SGHAT, CDR2 FQNNGV. After removal of 5 bases from V and 5 bases from J, the junction contained 6 bases not matched to a gene. DNA for the CDR3: TGTGCCAGCAGCCCAAGACTAGCGGGATTAGATACGCAGTATTTT. Amino acid sequence: CASSPRLAGLDTQYF.

The chain has TRBV7-2 and TRBJ1-1; no clear D. The CDR3 consists of 13 residues. CDR1 is SGHTA and CDR2 is FQGNSA in the germline V gene. The germline V and J ends were trimmed by 2 bases and 0 bases, with 4 bases remaining between them. Written as DNA, the CDR3 is TGTGCCAGCAGCTTACGATTGAACACTGAAGCTTTCTTT. Its translation is CASSLRLNTEAFF.

This CDR3 is CASSVAIQGYEQYF. For the CDR3, the DNA is TGTGCCAGCAGCGTAGCCATACAGGGCTACGAGCAGTACTTC. The chain is built from TRBV9 and TRBJ2-7; TRBD1 is a possible D gene (6 bases). This CDR3 has 14 amino acids. The V end was cut by 0 bases, the J end by 3 bases, with 10 bases between. Germline CDR1 reads SGDLS; CDR2 reads YYNGEE.

The CDR3 DNA is TGTGCCAGCAGAGCGACAGGGACAGGAAACACCATATATTTT. Protein sequence: CASRATGTGNTIYF. This chain joins TRBV28 and TRBJ1-3; 7 nucleotides agree with TRBD1. Germline V gene data show CDR1 as MDHEN and CDR2 as SYDVKM. The CDR3 contains 14 residues. Trimming cost V 6 bases and J 4 bases; bases outside gene matches: 6.

The V and J genes are TRBV25-1 and TRBJ2-7; maybe TRBD2 (5 bases). There are 14 residues in the CDR3. V gave up 10 bases and J gave up 2 bases, with 18 bases separating them. Germline V gives CDR1 MGHDK, CDR2 SYGVNS. For the CDR3, the DNA is TGTGCCAACACGGGAAGGCAGGAGGCCTACGAGCAGTACTTC. Its translation: CANTGRQEAYEQYF.

J is TRBJ2-7 and V is TRBV4-3; 8 positions agree with TRBD1. Germline V gives CDR1 LGHNA, CDR2 YSLEER. The V segment lost 5 bases and the J segment 4 bases; nucleotides outside the gene matches: 13. There are 16 residues in the CDR3. DNA for the CDR3: TGCGCCAGCAGCTACAGTTCGACAGGGGAATCGTACGAGCAGTACTTC. Protein: CASSYSSTGESYEQYF.

The chain combines TRBV2 with TRBJ1-1; 7 nucleotides align to TRBD1. V was clipped by 5 bases and J by 1 base; unmatched bases: 10. In germline, CDR1 is SNHLY, CDR2 FYNNEI. This CDR3 region has 16 residues. The CDR3 spells CASSPRQGAGNTEAFF. In nucleotides, the CDR3 is TGTGCCAGCAGTCCCCGACAGGGTGCGGGGAACACTGAAGCTTTCTTT. Variable domain in full (rest from reference TRBV2 and TRBJ1-1): EPEVTQTPSHQVTQMGQEVILRCVPISNHLYFYWYRQILGQKVEFLVSFYNNEISEKSEIFDDQFSVERPDGSNFTLKIRSTKLEDSAMYFCASSPRQGAGNTEAFFGQGTRLTVV.

The chain couples TRBV15 to TRBJ2-2; maybe TRBD2 (6 bases). Germline CDR1 is LNHNV and CDR2 is YYDKDF (reference sequence). The length of the CDR3 is 12 residues. Between the trimmed V and J ends, which lost 1 base and 11 bases, there was a span of 8 bases. The CDR3 coding sequence is TGTGCCACCAGCAGAGTCGCGGGAGAGCTGTTTTTT. It yields the protein CATSRVAGELFF.

The chain carries TRBV18 and TRBJ1-1; 7 bases are a match to TRBD1. The ends lost 6 bases at V and 1 base at J; junction bases unmatched: 5. CDR1 and CDR2 (germline): KGHSH, LQKENI. The CDR3 contains 14 residues. CDR3 DNA: TGTGCCAGCTCCCCGGGACAGCAGAACACTGAAGCTTTCTTT. Protein product: CASSPGQQNTEAFF.